This is a list of T cell receptor beta chains from one sample in a study of CD8+CD57+ T cells in acquired aplastic anemia. TCRdb itself ran the reads through MiXCR, one entry per CDR3 protein. The profile shows 150,000 or so distinct CDR3 sequences, less than 60% of them singletons. Sequencing was performed on sorted CD4+, CD8+, or CD8+CD57+ T cells (not recorded which) from PBMCs. The receptors here all came from a human donor with aplastic anemia. Each CDR3 is given with its conserved first and last residue. D genes are given only for firm matches. Some rows mark clone size as missing; the rest say once, few, many or name a class of expanded clone.

j_gene: TRBJ1-1; d_gene: NA; v_gene: TRBV7-2; abundance: NA; CDR3nt: TGTGCCAGCACCCCCCGAGTCGACACTGAAGCTTTCTTT; CDR3aa: CASTPRVDTEAFF
j_gene: TRBJ1-2; d_gene: TRBD1; v_gene: TRBV7-8; abundance: NA; CDR3nt: TGTGCCAGCAGTCGGACAGGGGATGGCTACACCTTC; CDR3aa: CASSRTGDGYTF
j_gene: TRBJ2-7; d_gene: TRBD1; v_gene: TRBV19; abundance: NA; CDR3nt: TGTGCCAGTAGACCCACCCTCAGGGGGGAGCAGTACTTC; CDR3aa: CASRPTLRGEQYF
j_gene: TRBJ2-7; d_gene: NA; v_gene: TRBV10-1; abundance: NA; CDR3nt: TGCGCCAGCAGTCCCGGTTGGGGAAGCGGCGAGCAGTACTTC; CDR3aa: CASSPGWGSGEQYF
j_gene: TRBJ1-5; d_gene: NA; v_gene: TRBV19; abundance: NA; CDR3nt: TGTGCCAGTAGTATCAGGCAGTCCCAGCATTTT; CDR3aa: CASSIRQSQHF
j_gene: TRBJ2-7; d_gene: NA; v_gene: TRBV9; abundance: NA; CDR3nt: TGTGCCAGCAGCGGCGTAGGCTACGAGCAGTACTTC; CDR3aa: CASSGVGYEQYF
j_gene: TRBJ1-5; d_gene: TRBD1; v_gene: TRBV19; abundance: NA; CDR3nt: TGTGCCAGTAGAGAAGACAGGGCGGCGCAGCCCCAGCATTTT; CDR3aa: CASREDRAAQPQHF
j_gene: TRBJ2-3; d_gene: NA; v_gene: TRBV6-1; abundance: many; CDR3nt: TGTGCCAGCAGCAGGGGGACGGGGGCAGATACGCAGTATTTT; CDR3aa: CASSRGTGADTQYF
j_gene: TRBJ2-1; d_gene: TRBD2; v_gene: TRBV10-3; abundance: once; CDR3nt: TGTGCCATCAGTGAGTCCCTAGCGGGAGTAATAAATGAGCAGTTCTTC; CDR3aa: CAISESLAGVINEQFF
j_gene: TRBJ2-7; d_gene: NA; v_gene: TRBV19; abundance: many; CDR3nt: TGTGCCAGTAGTATTTCCGGGCCCTACGAGCAGTACTTC; CDR3aa: CASSISGPYEQYF
j_gene: TRBJ1-6; d_gene: TRBD1; v_gene: TRBV20-1; abundance: NA; CDR3nt: TGCAGTGCTGTTGGACAGGCAACAAGTTGGGCCCTCCACTTT; CDR3aa: CSAVGQATSWALHF
j_gene: TRBJ1-1; d_gene: NA; v_gene: TRBV20-1; abundance: many; CDR3nt: TGCAGTGCTAGAGTCGACGAGGGTGAAGCTTTCTTT; CDR3aa: CSARVDEGEAFF
j_gene: TRBJ2-2; d_gene: TRBD2; v_gene: TRBV12-3/TRBV12-4; abundance: many; CDR3nt: TGTGCCAGCAGTAGGGTGAGCGGGAGTTCCCGCGTGAACACCGGGGAGCTGTTTTTT; CDR3aa: CASSRVSGSSRVNTGELFF
j_gene: TRBJ2-5; d_gene: NA; v_gene: TRBV5-1; abundance: many; CDR3nt: TGCGCCAGCAGCTTGGTGGCAGAGTTCGGGACCCAGTACTTC; CDR3aa: CASSLVAEFGTQYF
j_gene: TRBJ1-1; d_gene: TRBD1; v_gene: TRBV7-2; abundance: NA; CDR3nt: TGTGCCAGCAGCTTACAGGGGGCGACTGAAGCTTTCTTT; CDR3aa: CASSLQGATEAFF
j_gene: TRBJ1-2; d_gene: NA; v_gene: TRBV9; abundance: many; CDR3nt: TGTGCCAGCAGCGTAGCGGAAGCAAACTATGGCTACACCTTC; CDR3aa: CASSVAEANYGYTF
j_gene: TRBJ2-3; d_gene: NA; v_gene: TRBV12-3/TRBV12-4; abundance: many; CDR3nt: TGTGCCAGCAGTTTAGACAGGACGCAGTATTTT; CDR3aa: CASSLDRTQYF
j_gene: TRBJ2-1; d_gene: TRBD2; v_gene: TRBV15; abundance: NA; CDR3nt: TGTGCCACCAGCAGAGATACACTAGCGGTGAACAATGAGCAGTTCTTC; CDR3aa: CATSRDTLAVNNEQFF
j_gene: TRBJ2-5; d_gene: TRBD1; v_gene: TRBV25-1; abundance: many; CDR3nt: TGTGCCAGCACTAAACAGGGGGTTGAGACCCAGTACTTC; CDR3aa: CASTKQGVETQYF
j_gene: TRBJ2-1; d_gene: TRBD2; v_gene: TRBV29-1; abundance: many; CDR3nt: TGCGGCGTAGTAGCGGGAGGGCCGGATTACAATGAGCAGTTCTTC; CDR3aa: CGVVAGGPDYNEQFF
j_gene: TRBJ2-5; d_gene: TRBD1; v_gene: TRBV10-3; abundance: NA; CDR3nt: TGTGCCATCAGTGCTTCCCAGGGGGCGCAGTACTTC; CDR3aa: CAISASQGAQYF
j_gene: TRBJ2-5; d_gene: TRBD2; v_gene: TRBV24-1; abundance: NA; CDR3nt: TGTGCCACCAGTGATTTCTCGACTAGCGGATGGCAAGAGACCCAGTACTTC; CDR3aa: CATSDFSTSGWQETQYF
j_gene: TRBJ1-5; d_gene: NA; v_gene: TRBV6-1; abundance: many; CDR3nt: TGTGCCAGCAGGTCGGAGCAGTATCAGCCCCAGCATTTT; CDR3aa: CASRSEQYQPQHF
j_gene: TRBJ2-7; d_gene: NA; v_gene: TRBV10-3; abundance: NA; CDR3nt: TGTGCCATCAGTGAGTCAGTGGACCGTGATCAGTACTTC; CDR3aa: CAISESVDRDQYF
j_gene: TRBJ1-5; d_gene: NA; v_gene: TRBV19; abundance: NA; CDR3nt: TGTGCCAGTACTTTTACAGGGTTCAATCAGCCCCAGCATTTT; CDR3aa: CASTFTGFNQPQHF
j_gene: TRBJ1-6; d_gene: NA; v_gene: TRBV6-2/TRBV6-3; abundance: NA; CDR3nt: TGTGCCAGCAGTTCCCCGGGACCGACAAAATCACCCCTCCACTTT; CDR3aa: CASSSPGPTKSPLHF
j_gene: TRBJ2-5; d_gene: NA; v_gene: TRBV9; abundance: NA; CDR3nt: TGTGCCAGCAGCCGTGACCACGGACAGAAAGAGACCCAGTACTTC; CDR3aa: CASSRDHGQKETQYF
j_gene: TRBJ2-7; d_gene: NA; v_gene: TRBV7-9; abundance: few; CDR3nt: TGTGCCAGCAGACCCACAGGGCTCGAGCAGTACTTC; CDR3aa: CASRPTGLEQYF
j_gene: TRBJ2-7; d_gene: TRBD1; v_gene: TRBV25-1; abundance: NA; CDR3nt: TGTGCCAGCAGTTACGGACACACGGGACAGGTGGTCTACGAGCAGTACTTC; CDR3aa: CASSYGHTGQVVYEQYF
j_gene: TRBJ1-4; d_gene: NA; v_gene: TRBV15; abundance: NA; CDR3nt: TGTGCCACCAGCAGAGATACGGCAGGAGATGAAAAACTGTTATTT; CDR3aa: CATSRDTAGDEKLLF
j_gene: TRBJ2-2; d_gene: TRBD1; v_gene: TRBV11-1; abundance: many; CDR3nt: TGTGCCAGCAGCTTTCGGGACAGGGACACCGGGGAGCTGTTTTTT; CDR3aa: CASSFRDRDTGELFF
j_gene: TRBJ2-7; d_gene: NA; v_gene: TRBV25-1; abundance: many; CDR3nt: TGTGCCAGCAGTAGGATCCACGAGCAGTACTTC; CDR3aa: CASSRIHEQYF
j_gene: TRBJ2-7; d_gene: TRBD2; v_gene: TRBV29-1; abundance: NA; CDR3nt: TGCAGCGTCAAAGGGACTAGCGGAGAGCAGTACTTC; CDR3aa: CSVKGTSGEQYF
j_gene: TRBJ1-1; d_gene: NA; v_gene: TRBV10-3; abundance: medium-sized; CDR3nt: TGTGCCATCAGTGACTTCGACAGTGAAGCTTTCTTT; CDR3aa: CAISDFDSEAFF
j_gene: TRBJ2-7; d_gene: NA; v_gene: TRBV10-1; abundance: NA; CDR3nt: TGCGCCAGCAGTGGCGGGATACCGCCTTACGAGCAGTACTTC; CDR3aa: CASSGGIPPYEQYF
j_gene: TRBJ1-1; d_gene: NA; v_gene: TRBV10-3; abundance: few; CDR3nt: TGTGCCATCCGGACCCAGGACACTGAAGCTTTCTTT; CDR3aa: CAIRTQDTEAFF
j_gene: TRBJ2-1; d_gene: NA; v_gene: TRBV10-2; abundance: NA; CDR3nt: TGCGCCAGCAGTCCACTGAGGACCTCTCCTGAGCAGTTCTTC; CDR3aa: CASSPLRTSPEQFF
j_gene: TRBJ2-7; d_gene: TRBD1; v_gene: TRBV6-6; abundance: many; CDR3nt: TGTGCCAGCAGAACCCCGAGGGGGCTTACAGGAAAGCAGTACTTC; CDR3aa: CASRTPRGLTGKQYF
j_gene: TRBJ2-5; d_gene: NA; v_gene: TRBV7-7; abundance: many; CDR3nt: TGTGCTAGCAGCTTAGTCGGTGAAATAGAGACCCAGTACTTC; CDR3aa: CASSLVGEIETQYF
j_gene: TRBJ1-5; d_gene: NA; v_gene: TRBV24-1; abundance: NA; CDR3nt: TGTGCCACCAGTGATGCAGGGGATCTTAGCAATCAGCCCCAGCATTTT; CDR3aa: CATSDAGDLSNQPQHF